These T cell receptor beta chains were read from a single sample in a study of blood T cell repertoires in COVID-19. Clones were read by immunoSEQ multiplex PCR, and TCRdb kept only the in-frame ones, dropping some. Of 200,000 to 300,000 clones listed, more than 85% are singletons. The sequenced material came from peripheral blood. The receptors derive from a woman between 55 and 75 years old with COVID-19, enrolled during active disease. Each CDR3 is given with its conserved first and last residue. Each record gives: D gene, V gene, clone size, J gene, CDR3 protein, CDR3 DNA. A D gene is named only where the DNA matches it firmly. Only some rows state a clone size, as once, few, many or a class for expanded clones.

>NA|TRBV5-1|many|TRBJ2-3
CASSADSPSTDTQYF
TGCGCCAGCAGCGCCGACAGTCCTAGCACAGATACGCAGTATTTT
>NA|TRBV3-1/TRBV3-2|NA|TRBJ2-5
CASSQPDEGSALEKETQYF
TGTGCCAGCAGCCAACCGGATGAGGGCAGCGCCCTGGAAAAAGAGACCCAGTACTTC
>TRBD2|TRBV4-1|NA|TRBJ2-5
CASSRSGTSDETQYF
TGCGCCAGCAGCCGATCCGGGACTAGCGATGAGACCCAGTACTTC
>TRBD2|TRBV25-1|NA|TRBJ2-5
CASSEFLAGAETQYF
TGTGCCAGCAGTGAATTCCTAGCGGGAGCAGAGACCCAGTACTTC
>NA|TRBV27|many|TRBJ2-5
CASSLNPTQGSETQYF
TGTGCCAGCAGTTTAAATCCCACGCAGGGCAGCGAGACCCAGTACTTC
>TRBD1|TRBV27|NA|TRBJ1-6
CASRGTGIGSPLHF
TGTGCCAGCAGGGGGACAGGGATTGGGTCACCCCTCCACTTT
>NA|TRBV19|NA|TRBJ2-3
CASSGVRGSTPSTDTQYF
TGTGCCAGTAGCGGAGTCAGGGGCAGCACCCCTAGCACAGATACGCAGTATTTT
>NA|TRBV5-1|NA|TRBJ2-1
CASSSIDGLINEQFF
TGCGCCAGCAGCTCGATTGACGGACTGATCAATGAGCAGTTCTTC
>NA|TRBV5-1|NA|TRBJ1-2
CASSLDQGGYTF
TGCGCCAGCAGCTTGGACCAGGGGGGCTACACCTTC
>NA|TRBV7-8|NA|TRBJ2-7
CASSLATVDRGSYEQYF
TGTGCCAGCAGCTTAGCAACGGTCGATAGGGGGTCCTACGAGCAGTACTTC
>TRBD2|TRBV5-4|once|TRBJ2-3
CASSLYIGRADTQYF
TGTGCCAGCAGCTTGTATATCGGGAGGGCAGATACGCAGTATTTT
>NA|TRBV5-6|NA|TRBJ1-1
CASSFRRDTEAFF
TGTGCCAGCAGCTTTCGGCGGGACACTGAAGCTTTCTTT
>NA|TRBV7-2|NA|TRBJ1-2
CASSEGVLYGYTF
TGTGCCAGCAGCGAGGGAGTACTCTATGGCTACACCTTC
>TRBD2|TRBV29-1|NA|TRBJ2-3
CSVGLAGVGGWTDTQYF
TGCAGCGTGGGACTAGCGGGAGTGGGAGGGTGGACAGATACGCAGTATTTT
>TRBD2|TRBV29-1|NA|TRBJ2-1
CSVRFSGAGDEQFF
TGCAGCGTAAGATTTAGCGGGGCTGGGGATGAGCAGTTCTTC
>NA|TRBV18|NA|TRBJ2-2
CASSPTGRGTGELFF
TGTGCCAGCTCACCAACTGGAAGGGGAACCGGGGAGCTGTTTTTT
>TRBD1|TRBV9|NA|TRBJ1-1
CASSVVSGGEAFF
TGTGCCAGCAGCGTAGTATCAGGGGGTGAAGCTTTCTTT
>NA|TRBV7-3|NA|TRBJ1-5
CASSPITADCQPQHF
TGTGCCAGCAGCCCCATAACGGCGGACTGTCAGCCCCAGCATTTT
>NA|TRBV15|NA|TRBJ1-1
CATSRVWNTEAFF
TGTGCCACCAGCAGAGTATGGAACACTGAAGCTTTCTTT
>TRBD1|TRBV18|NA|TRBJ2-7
CASSRDLRQGITYEQYF
TGTGCCAGCTCACGAGACCTGCGACAGGGGATTACCTACGAGCAGTACTTC
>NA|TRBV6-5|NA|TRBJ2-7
CASSYRGTTYEQYF
TGTGCCAGCAGTTACCGCGGGACCACCTACGAGCAGTACTTC
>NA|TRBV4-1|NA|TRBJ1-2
CASSPNNGGAIGGYTF
TGCGCCAGCAGCCCAAATAACGGGGGAGCAATAGGCGGCTACACCTTC
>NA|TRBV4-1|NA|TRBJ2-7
CASSQDWENRGRPFYEQYF
TGCGCCAGCAGCCAAGATTGGGAGAATAGAGGCCGCCCGTTCTACGAGCAGTACTTC
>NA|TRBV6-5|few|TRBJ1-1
CASSADRIMAFF
TGTGCCAGCAGCGCGGACAGAATTATGGCTTTCTTT
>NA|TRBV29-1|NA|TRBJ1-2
CSVEARGNYGYTF
TGCAGCGTTGAAGCCCGGGGTAACTATGGCTACACCTTC
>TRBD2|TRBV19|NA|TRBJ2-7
CASSHSPRTSGYEQYF
TGTGCCAGTAGTCATAGCCCCCGGACTAGCGGCTACGAGCAGTACTTC
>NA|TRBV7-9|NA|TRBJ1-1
CASSLKGGGNTEAFF
TGTGCCAGCAGCTTAAAGGGAGGTGGGAACACTGAAGCTTTCTTT
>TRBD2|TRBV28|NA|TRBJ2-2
CASSLASGDANTGELFF
TGTGCCAGCAGTTTAGCTAGCGGAGACGCGAACACCGGGGAGCTGTTTTTT
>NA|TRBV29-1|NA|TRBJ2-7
CSVAETYEQYF
TGCAGCGTTGCCGAGACCTACGAGCAGTACTTC
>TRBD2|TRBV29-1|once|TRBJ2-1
CSVVGGPGLGEVKQFF
TGCAGCGTTGTAGGAGGGCCGGGACTAGGTGAAGTGAAGCAGTTCTTC
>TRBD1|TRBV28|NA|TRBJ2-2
CASSLLLGQGPGELFF
TGTGCCAGCAGTTTATTACTGGGACAGGGTCCCGGGGAGCTGTTTTTT
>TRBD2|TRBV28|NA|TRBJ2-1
CASSILGLAGYNEQFF
TGTGCCAGCAGTATTCTCGGACTAGCGGGTTACAATGAGCAGTTCTTC
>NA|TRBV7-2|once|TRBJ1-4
CASSLGSRESEKLFF
TGTGCCAGCAGCTTAGGAAGCAGGGAAAGTGAAAAACTGTTTTTT
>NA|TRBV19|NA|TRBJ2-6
CASSPLYSGANVLTF
TGTGCCAGTAGTCCTTTGTACTCTGGGGCCAACGTCCTGACTTTC
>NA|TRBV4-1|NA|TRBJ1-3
CASSQATGGAKYGNTIYF
TGCGCCAGCAGCCAAGCCACTGGGGGGGCGAAGTACGGAAACACCATATATTTT
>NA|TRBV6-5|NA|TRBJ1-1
CASSRTGIGGTEAFF
TGTGCCAGCAGTCGAACAGGGATTGGAGGCACTGAAGCTTTCTTT
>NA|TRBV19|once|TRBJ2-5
CASSTGGSGETQYF
TGTGCCAGTAGCACCGGAGGGTCGGGGGAGACCCAGTACTTC
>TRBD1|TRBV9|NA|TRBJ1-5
CASSAGQYSNQPQHF
TGTGCCAGCAGCGCGGGACAGTATAGCAATCAGCCCCAGCATTTT
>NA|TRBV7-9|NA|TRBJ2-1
CASSFSSGMYNEQFF
TGTGCCAGCAGCTTTTCGAGCGGAATGTACAATGAGCAGTTCTTC
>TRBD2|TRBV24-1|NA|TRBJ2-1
CATSDRSSGRDEQFF
TGTGCCACCAGTGACCGGAGTTCAGGGAGGGATGAGCAGTTCTTC
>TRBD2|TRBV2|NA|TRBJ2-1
CASSVYLAVNYNEQFF
TGTGCCAGCAGCGTTTATCTAGCGGTTAATTACAATGAGCAGTTCTTC
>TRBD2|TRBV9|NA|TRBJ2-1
CASSVGPGASGRHGEQFF
TGTGCCAGCAGCGTAGGCCCCGGGGCTAGCGGGAGGCATGGTGAGCAGTTCTTC
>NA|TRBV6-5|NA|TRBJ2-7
CASRRESSTYEQYF
TGTGCCAGCAGAAGGGAGAGCTCCACCTACGAGCAGTACTTC
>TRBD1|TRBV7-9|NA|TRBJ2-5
CASERGATGSKLQETQYF
TGTGCCAGCGAGAGGGGCGCGACAGGGTCAAAATTACAAGAGACCCAGTACTTC
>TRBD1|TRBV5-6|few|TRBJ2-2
CASSQTGTGAFGELFF
TGTGCCAGCAGCCAAACCGGGACAGGGGCTTTCGGGGAGCTGTTTTTT
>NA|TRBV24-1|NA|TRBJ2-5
CATSDRRPSQETQYF
TGTGCCACCAGTGATCGCAGGCCCAGCCAGGAGACCCAGTACTTC
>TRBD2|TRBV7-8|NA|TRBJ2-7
CASSLGGLAGLYEQYF
TGTGCCAGCAGCTTAGGAGGACTAGCGGGCCTCTACGAGCAGTACTTC
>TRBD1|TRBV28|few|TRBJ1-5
CASSLQGARPRNQPQHF
TGTGCCAGCAGTTTACAGGGGGCGCGCCCTCGGAATCAGCCCCAGCATTTT
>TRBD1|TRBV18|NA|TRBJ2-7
CASSPADRGRTPYEQYF
TGTGCCAGCTCACCAGCGGACAGGGGACGAACCCCTTACGAGCAGTACTTC
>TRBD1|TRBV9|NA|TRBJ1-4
CASSAEQGAGEKLFF
TGTGCCAGCAGCGCCGAACAGGGGGCTGGGGAAAAACTGTTTTTT
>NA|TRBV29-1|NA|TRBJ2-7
CSVAPQDSYEQYF
TGCAGCGTCGCGCCACAGGACTCCTACGAGCAGTACTTC